This entry describes one T cell receptor (beta chain). This sample stems from a study of CD8+CD57+ T cells in acquired aplastic anemia. TCR beta VDJ and CDR3 profiling used genomic DNA as template. TCRdb reprocessed the reads with MiXCR, giving one entry per CDR3 protein. The sample contains 170,000 or so distinct CDR3 sequences, 40% to 60% of which appear only once. The V gene's germline CDR1 is KGHSY and CDR2 FQNENV. The CDR3 loop spans 14 amino acids. V lost 4 bases and J 5 bases, leaving 14 bases between the germline ends. Patients who underwent sequencing had shown CD8+CD57+ cell expansion by flow cytometry.

The sequencing sample was made of sorted CD4+, CD8+, or CD8+CD57+ T cells (not recorded which) from PBMCs. The chain employs TRBV16 and TRBJ1-2; a possible D gene is TRBD1 (6 bases). The TCR was taken from a human donor with aplastic anemia. The CDR3 bases are TGTGCCAGCAGCCCTCAGGGGTGGGGGTATGGCTACACCTTC. It encodes CASSPQGWGYGYTF.